Sequencing of this TCR beta chain was carried out in a study of T cell responses to AZD1222 COVID-19 vaccine. Study-level points and caveats: Spike-specific TCR breadth and depth both grew after two AZD1222 doses.

This clone showed up just once. What it binds is unknown. V gave up 1 base and J gave up 1 base, with 17 bases separating them. The germline gives CDR1 LGHNA, CDR2 YNFKEQ. The CDR3 extends over 17 amino acids. Clones were sequenced by immunoSEQ multiplex PCR, and TCRdb holds only the in-frame ones, with some missing. The sample lists roughly 250,000 clones, about 92% occurring once. The rearrangement links TRBV4-2 to TRBJ2-7, with D perhaps TRBD1 or TRBD2 (5 bases each). The TCR originated in an adult in good health. Source: peripheral blood, taken on day 0 of AZD1222 vaccination. The CDR3 reads CASSQVGWSGLSYEQYF. CDR3 nucleotides: TGTGCCAGCAGCCAAGTAGGCTGGTCGGGGCTTTCCTACGAGCAGTACTTC.